The 7 T cell receptor beta chains in this list originate from one sample, sequenced in a study of blood T cell repertoires in COVID-19. The table came from immunoSEQ multiplex PCR; TCRdb's copy has only in-frame clones and leaves some out. There are roughly 81,000 clones in the sample; around 91% occur only once, and 1.9% lies in the top ten. Material for sequencing was peripheral blood. All receptors come from a woman between 45 and 60 years old in a cohort sampled during active COVID-19.

The chain uses TRBV3-1 (or the pseudogene TRBV3-2) and TRBJ2-1, with a tentative D call TRBD2 (6 bases). The germline V and J ends were trimmed by 0 bases and 2 bases, with 14 bases remaining between them. Germline V gives CDR1 LGHDT, CDR2 YNNKEL (reference sequence). The CDR3 spans 17 residues. In DNA, the CDR3 is TGTGCCAGCAGCCAAGATAGCGGAGGGTCAGCCTACAATGAGCAGTTCTTC. This gives the protein CASSQDSGGSAYNEQFF.

CDR3 nucleotide sequence: TGTGCCAGCAGCCTATCCCGGACACGGAGCAATCAGCCCCAGCATTTT. It specifies CASSLSRTRSNQPQHF. The chain recombines TRBV7-8 with TRBJ1-5; tentative D call: TRBD1 (5 bases). This CDR3 comprises 16 residues. The ends were cut back, 5 bases at V and 1 base at J, with 15 bases in the middle. Looked up from germline, CDR1 is SGHVS and CDR2 is FQNEAQ. Together with reference TRBV7-8 and TRBJ1-5, the CDR3 gives the full variable domain: GAGVSQSPRYKVAKRGQDVALRCDPISGHVSLFWYQQALGQGPEFLTYFQNEAQLDKSGLPSDRFFAERPEGSVSTLKIQRTQQEDSAVYLCASSLSRTRSNQPQHFGDGTRLSIL.

The chain carries TRBV27 and TRBJ1-6; D is undetermined. CDR3 size: 15 residues. Looked up from germline, CDR1 is MNHEY and CDR2 is SMNVEV (reference sequence). With 4 bases removed from V and 9 bases from J, the gap between germline ends came to 16 bases. The CDR3, as DNA: TGTGCCAGCAGTTCTCCCTCCGTCGGGATTTCACCCCTCCACTTT. The encoded protein is CASSSPSVGISPLHF.

The V and J genes are TRBV28 and TRBJ1-5; 10 nucleotides line up with TRBD1. Trimming cost V 4 bases and J 5 bases; bases outside gene matches: 11. This CDR3 has 17 amino acids. Germline values: CDR1 MDHEN, CDR2 SYDVKM. The CDR3 DNA reads TGTGCCAGCAGTTCCAGGACCGGGACAGGGGACGATCAGCCCCAGCATTTT. This translates into CASSSRTGTGDDQPQHF.

In this sample, this clone turned up once. The gene calls are TRBV11-2 and TRBJ1-1; no clear D gene. V dropped 2 bases and J dropped 9 bases, with 10 bases sitting between them. The CDR3 is made up of 12 amino acids. Germline V lookup: CDR1 SGHAT, CDR2 FQNNGV. This chain's CDR3 is CASSLIGLQAFF. The CDR3 DNA reads as TGTGCCAGCAGCTTAATTGGGCTCCAAGCTTTCTTT. Combining the CDR3 with reference TRBV11-2 and TRBJ1-1 gives the whole variable domain EAGVAQSPRYKIIEKRQSVAFWCNPISGHATLYWYQQILGQGPKLLIQFQNNGVVDDSQLPKDRFSAERLKGVDSTLKIQPAKLEDSAVYLCASSLIGLQAFFGQGTRLTVV.

The V and J genes are TRBV2 and TRBJ2-7; maybe TRBD2 (5 bases). Deletions cut 1 base from V and 4 bases from J, with 17 bases between. The CDR3 covers 16 residues. Looked up from germline, CDR1 is SNHLY and CDR2 is FYNNEI. The CDR3 DNA sequence: TGTGCCAGCAGTGAAGGCCCCTCTATCGGGGTATACGAGCAGTACTTC. Translation: CASSEGPSIGVYEQYF.

J is TRBJ1-5 and V is TRBV10-3; D gene uncertain. Germline V lookup: CDR1 ENHRY, CDR2 SYGVKD. V lost 7 bases to trimming and J lost 3 bases, with 10 bases between them. CDR3 size: 13 residues. DNA for the CDR3: TGTGCCATCACGGCCGGGATCAATCAGCCCCAGCATTTT. Translated: CAITAGINQPQHF.